This T cell receptor (beta chain) is drawn from a study of metastatic and nonmetastatic thyroid tumors. Study overall: Both malignant and benign thyroid patients supplied peripheral blood and tumor or nodule tissue samples, across which the repertoires of these patients were then compared. Findings of the study overall: Compared with benign nodules, malignant thyroid tumors were reported to have significantly higher TCR beta diversity in both blood and tumor.

Thyroid surgery was performed in patients who had received no treatment beforehand. Original processing notes: The study's classifier, a distant-metastasis tool for papillary thyroid cancer, was built using CDR3 differences across clinicopathological groups. TCRdb re-analyzed the PCR reads using MiXCR. The V and J calls reflect TCRdb's pipeline rather than the authors' work. The sample yields 20,000 or so clones, about 22% seen once. There are many counts of this clone. Its antigen is not identified. The CDR3 has 15 amino acids. Germline lookup yields CDR1 SGDLS and CDR2 YYNGEE. V shed 4 bases and J 2 bases; nucleotides not matched to a gene: 5.

This chain links TRBV9 with TRBJ2-7; 11 bases map to TRBD2. The sample consisted of tumor tissue. The clonotype comes from a female donor with papillary thyroid cancer or a benign thyroid nodule (not recorded which). Some clones in this sample may be carry-over from other donors' samples. This CDR3 reads CASSLGLAETYEQYF. Here the CDR3 DNA reads TGTGCCAGCAGCTTGGGACTAGCGGAGACCTACGAGCAGTACTTC.